A selection of T cell receptor beta chains follows, all from one sample in a study of cytomegalovirus exposure and HLA in healthy donors. Produced via immunoSEQ multiplex PCR; TCRdb's table is partial and in-frame only. Seen here are about 140,000 clones, about three quarters observed once, and the top ten hold about 3.8%. The sample comprised PBMCs. The origin of the receptors is a man aged 18-30 years in good health and CMV-seronegative. CDR3s leave out the opening cysteine and the closing phenylalanine or tryptophan.

ASSPGQYVGSLGYT	TRBJ1-2	TRBV7-6
ASSQGLGGFRYNEQF	TRBJ2-1	TRBV14
ASRPAGRENTEAF	TRBJ1-1	TRBV5-4
ASRTPGQGGNEQF	TRBJ2-1	TRBV7-3
ATQEELWTGSAKNIQY	TRBJ2-4	TRBV2
ASSVYRDRGRYEQY	NA	TRBV5-1
ASTPPGLV	TRBJ2-1	TRBV7-7
ASSYSLAGSYEQY	TRBJ2-7	TRBV6-5
ASSLGPGAGIPGELF	TRBJ2-2	TRBV7-2
ASSEAQGSNQPQH	TRBJ1-5	TRBV2
ASSERVSGETQY	TRBJ2-5	TRBV2
ASSFDGRGQPQH	TRBJ1-5	TRBV27
ASSRAYLTDTQY	TRBJ2-3	TRBV19
ASSPGGTDRNEKLF	TRBJ1-4	TRBV5-1
ASRGGGYTGELF	TRBJ2-2	TRBV19
ASSNGGADTQY	TRBJ2-3	TRBV19
ASSSMGPGEQY	TRBJ2-7	TRBV7-6
ASWPGSYNEQF	TRBJ2-1	TRBV10-3
ASSSRLGTYNEQF	TRBJ2-1	TRBV7-9
ASSLVGASYEQY	TRBJ2-7	TRBV5-6
ASRNGQGVSNQPQH	TRBJ1-5	TRBV2
ASSLQAGVLYNEQF	TRBJ2-1	TRBV27
ATSRPFGKSSYNEQF	TRBJ2-1	TRBV15
ASSGTGVDYGYT	TRBJ1-2	TRBV25-1
ASSKSGQGLQETQY	TRBJ2-5	TRBV19
ASSPTGGTENYNEQF	TRBJ2-1	TRBV18
ASSVTALINQPQH	TRBJ1-5	TRBV9
ASARTSGAYEQY	TRBJ2-7	TRBV19
ASSDGNSYGYT	TRBJ1-2	TRBV9
ASSLVTGAVADTQY	TRBJ2-3	TRBV5-1
AISELGVDREAYEQY	TRBJ2-7	TRBV10-3
ASSAGQGAIGGETQY	TRBJ2-5	TRBV7-6
ASSLGTFRDREHTDTQY	TRBJ2-3	TRBV7-9
ASSQGQGTYEQY	TRBJ2-7	TRBV4-2
ASSIHSQSNTEAF	TRBJ1-1	TRBV19